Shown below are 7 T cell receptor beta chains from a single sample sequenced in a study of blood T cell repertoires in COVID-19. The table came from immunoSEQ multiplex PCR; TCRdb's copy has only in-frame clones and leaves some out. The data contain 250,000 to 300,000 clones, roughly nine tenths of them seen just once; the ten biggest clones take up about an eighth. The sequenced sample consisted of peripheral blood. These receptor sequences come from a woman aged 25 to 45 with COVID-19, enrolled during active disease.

The DNA of the CDR3 is TGTGCCTGGAGTGTGGATCCCTCGAGCGCAGATACGCAGTATTTT. Amino acids: CAWSVDPSSADTQYF. V usage is TRBV30 and J usage is TRBJ2-3, with D unclear. Germline CDR1 reads GTSNPN; CDR2 reads SVGIG (reference sequence). The CDR3 has 15 residues. The V and J ends lost 0 bases and 4 bases respectively, with 14 bases between them.

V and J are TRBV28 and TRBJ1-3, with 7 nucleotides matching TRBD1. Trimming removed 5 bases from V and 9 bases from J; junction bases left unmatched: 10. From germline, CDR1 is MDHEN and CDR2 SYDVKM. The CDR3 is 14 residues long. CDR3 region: CASSPPDRDGTIYF. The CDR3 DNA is TGTGCCAGCAGTCCTCCTGACAGGGACGGCACCATATATTTT.

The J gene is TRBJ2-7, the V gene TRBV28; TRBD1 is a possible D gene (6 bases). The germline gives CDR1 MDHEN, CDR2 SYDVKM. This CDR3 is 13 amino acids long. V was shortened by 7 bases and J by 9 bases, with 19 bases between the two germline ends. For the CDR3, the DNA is TGTGCCAGCACCCCTCGGACAGACCCCGGGCAGTACTTC. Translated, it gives CASTPRTDPGQYF.

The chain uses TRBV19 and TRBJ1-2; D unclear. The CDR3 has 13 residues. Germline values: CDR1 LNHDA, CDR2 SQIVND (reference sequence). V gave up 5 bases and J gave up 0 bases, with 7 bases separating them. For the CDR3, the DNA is TGTGCCAGTAGTCCCGGGACTAACTATGGCTACACCTTC. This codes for CASSPGTNYGYTF.

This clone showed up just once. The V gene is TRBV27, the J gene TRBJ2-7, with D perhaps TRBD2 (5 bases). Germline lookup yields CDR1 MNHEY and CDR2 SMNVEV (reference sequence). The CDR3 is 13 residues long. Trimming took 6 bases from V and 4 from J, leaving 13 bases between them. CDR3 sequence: CASSLSRDYEQYF. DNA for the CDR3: TGTGCCAGCAGCCTCAGTCGGGATTACGAGCAGTACTTC.

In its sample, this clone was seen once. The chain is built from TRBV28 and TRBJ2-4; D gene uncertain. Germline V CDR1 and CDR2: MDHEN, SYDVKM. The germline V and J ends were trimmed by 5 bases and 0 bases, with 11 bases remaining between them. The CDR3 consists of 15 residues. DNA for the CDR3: TGTGCCAGCAGTCCACCCGGGTTAGCCAAAAACATTCAGTACTTC. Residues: CASSPPGLAKNIQYF.

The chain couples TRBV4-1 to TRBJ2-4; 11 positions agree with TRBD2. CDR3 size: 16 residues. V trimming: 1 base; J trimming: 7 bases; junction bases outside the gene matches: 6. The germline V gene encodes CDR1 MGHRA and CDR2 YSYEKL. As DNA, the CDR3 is TGCGCCAGCAGCCAAGGGTATAGCGGGGGGGATAACATTCAGTACTTC. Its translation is CASSQGYSGGDNIQYF.